Sequencing of this T cell receptor beta chain was carried out in a study of molecular identifiers for immune sequencing clone quantification. On the study more broadly: In replicates, RNA taken from roughly 18,000 or 92,000 naive CD8 cells was divided five ways, and four portions underwent sequencing. Study outcomes and limitations: Spiked Jurkat TCR RNA equivalent to one cell was reportedly detectable in some 960,000 naive cells.

This clonotype showed up many times. Its antigen is undetermined. Investigators produced naive CD8 libraries from about 19,000 to 1,100,000 sorted cells, drawing on 10%, 30% or 50% RNA. MiXCR, run by TCRdb on the PCR reads, gives a single entry per CDR3 protein. This table holds approximately 550,000 distinct CDR3 sequences, about a fifth found once. This TCR derives from a human donor in good health. Some libraries in this study had Jurkat cell RNA spiked in. Sequenced material: naive CD8+ T cells from blood, with Jurkat cell RNA spiked in. The subset here: FACS-sorted CD8+CD4-CCR7+CD45RA+ naive T cells.

The CDR3 loop is CSADQNTEAFF. DNA for the CDR3: TGCAGCGCGGATCAGAACACTGAAGCTTTCTTT. This chain joins TRBV29-1 and TRBJ1-1; unclear D gene. Germline CDR1 and CDR2: SQVTM and ANQGSEA. The CDR3 loop spans 11 amino acids. The germline V and J ends were trimmed by 7 bases and 1 base, with 7 bases remaining between them.